This is a list of T cell receptor beta chains from one sample in a study of CD8+ T cells in alopecia areata. Clones were read by immunoSEQ multiplex PCR, and TCRdb kept only the in-frame ones, dropping some. Of 120,000 or so clones listed, roughly 50% are singletons. The sample was NKG2D-low CD8+ T cells sorted from blood. The receptors originated from a human donor with alopecia areata. Each CDR3 is given with its conserved first and last residue. The order of the fields is V gene, clone size, D gene, J gene, CDR3 length, CDR3 DNA, CDR3 protein. The D gene is left open where the match is weak. Some rows have no size entry. The others give once, few or many, or a class for an expanded clone.

>TRBV28|NA|NA|TRBJ2-3|14
TGTGCCAGCAGTCGCAGGGAGATGCCAGATACGCAGTATTTT
CASSRREMPDTQYF
>TRBV27|NA|TRBD2|TRBJ2-1|12
TGTGCCGCGGTTGCGGGGGGAGGTGAGCAGTTCTTC
CAAVAGGGEQFF
>TRBV7-2|NA|NA|TRBJ2-2|17
TGTGCCAGCACCACAATGTTGGGACTGGAGAACACCGGGGAGCTGTTTTTT
CASTTMLGLENTGELFF
>TRBV5-4|NA|NA|TRBJ2-7|11
TGTGCCAGCAGCGCTGCTGGTGAGCAGTACTTC
CASSAAGEQYF
>TRBV2|NA|TRBD1|TRBJ2-7|14
TGTGCCAGCACTTCCCGTGACAGGGGCTACGAGCAGTACTTC
CASTSRDRGYEQYF
>TRBV14|few|NA|TRBJ2-7|13
TGTGCCAGCAGCCAAGCGGGAATCTACGAGCAGTACTTC
CASSQAGIYEQYF
>TRBV9|NA|NA|TRBJ1-2|13
TGTGCCAGCAGCGTAGCTTCTAACTATGGCTACACCTTC
CASSVASNYGYTF
>TRBV14|few|NA|TRBJ2-4|13
TGTGCCAGCAGCCAAGTCGCGGGGTTCATTCAGTACTTC
CASSQVAGFIQYF
>TRBV4-1|NA|NA|TRBJ1-1|12
TGCGCCAGCAGCCGTGGGAACACTGAAGCTTTCTTT
CASSRGNTEAFF
>TRBV30|NA|NA|TRBJ2-7|13
TGTGCCTGGAGTGGGACACCACAGTACGAGCAGTACTTC
CAWSGTPQYEQYF
>TRBV29-1|NA|NA|TRBJ1-2|14
TGCAGCGTTGGGGGGCCGACTCACGGTTATGGCTACACCTTC
CSVGGPTHGYGYTF
>TRBV6-6|NA|NA|TRBJ2-1|11
TGTGCCAGCAGCCCACTCGATGAGCAGTTCTTC
CASSPLDEQFF
>TRBV4-1|NA|TRBD1|TRBJ2-1|15
TGCGCCAGCAGCCAAGTGGTGGCAGGGGGCTATGAGCAGTTCTTC
CASSQVVAGGYEQFF
>TRBV30|NA|NA|TRBJ2-6|17
TGTGCCTGGAGTCGAGGGGGTGACCTGGCTGGGGCCAACGTCCTGACTTTC
CAWSRGGDLAGANVLTF
>TRBV19|few|TRBD1|TRBJ1-5|16
TGTGCCAGTCAACCCCCACAGGGGACATTCAATCAGCCCCAGCATTTT
CASQPPQGTFNQPQHF
>TRBV7-9|few|NA|TRBJ2-5|11
TGTGCCAGCAGCTCGACACCGCTCCAGTACTTC
CASSSTPLQYF
>TRBV20-1|NA|NA|TRBJ2-5|11
TGCAGTGCTGGACCCGACGGGACCCAGTACTTC
CSAGPDGTQYF